Presented here are 25 T cell receptor beta chains from one specimen sequenced in a study of cytomegalovirus exposure and HLA in healthy donors. In the PCR, 60 Vbeta and 13 Jbeta primers were used. Some clones are missing from TCRdb's copy, which holds only in-frame ones; the method was immunoSEQ multiplex PCR. The data contain approximately 52,000 clones, approximately 80% of them singletons. The sample was PBMCs. The receptor source for this set is a female donor in good health and CMV-seronegative.

This clone is classed as large. The V and J genes are TRBV6-1 and TRBJ1-2, with 10 bases matching TRBD1. V was pared by 4 bases and J by 12 bases, with 14 bases of the junction left unmatched. The CDR3 extends over 15 amino acids. Germline-derived CDR1 and CDR2 are MNHNS and SASEGT. In DNA form, the CDR3 reads TGTGCCAGCAGTGCCTGGGTAGAGGACAGGGGGGTCCACACCTTC. This translates into CASSAWVEDRGVHTF.

This chain connects TRBV28 to TRBJ2-7, with D perhaps matching TRBD1 (5 bases). V dropped 3 bases and J dropped 4 bases, with 13 bases sitting between them. The CDR3 extends over 14 amino acids. The germline gives CDR1 MDHEN, CDR2 SYDVKM. CDR3 residues: CASSFVAGFYEQYF. The CDR3 coding sequence is TGTGCCAGCAGTTTTGTCGCAGGGTTTTACGAGCAGTACTTC.

The rearrangement joins TRBV6-1 to TRBJ2-7; maybe TRBD2 (5 bases). CDR1 MNHNS and CDR2 SASEGT come from the germline V gene. V lost 4 bases to trimming and J lost 3 bases, with 16 bases between them. The CDR3 runs 15 residues. This chain's CDR3 is CASSVVGEPFYEQYF. CDR3 nucleotides: TGTGCCAGCAGTGTGGTCGGGGAACCGTTCTACGAGCAGTACTTC.

The genes are TRBV11-3 and TRBJ2-1, with TRBD2 identical over 10 bases. The germline V gene has CDR1 SGHNT and CDR2 YENEEA. Trimming removed 0 bases from V and 4 bases from J; junction bases left unmatched: 6. The CDR3 loop spans 17 amino acids. CDR3 nucleotides: TGTGCCAGCAGCTTAGACCTAGCGGGAGTACCTTACAATGAGCAGTTCTTC. Translated: CASSLDLAGVPYNEQFF.

The chain is built from TRBV2 and TRBJ1-2, with TRBD1 matching over 8 bases. The CDR3 sequence is 14 residues long. Germline CDR1 SNHLY, CDR2 FYNNEI. Trimming cost V 6 bases and J 6 bases; bases outside gene matches: 9. The CDR3 nucleotides read TGTGCCAGCAGAGAGAATCAGGGGGCGCATGGCTACACCTTC. Its protein is CASRENQGAHGYTF. Supplemented by reference TRBV2 and TRBJ1-2, the full variable domain reads EPEVTQTPSHQVTQMGQEVILRCVPISNHLYFYWYRQILGQKVEFLVSFYNNEISEKSEIFDDQFSVERPDGSNFTLKIRSTKLEDSAMYFCASRENQGAHGYTFGSGTRLTVV.

CDR3 sequence (DNA): TGTGCCAGCAGTGCGGGGGCCCACAGGGGGGGGGCTTTCTTT. Its translation: CASSAGAHRGGAFF. The chain employs TRBV2 and TRBJ1-1; 8 nucleotides agree with TRBD1. Looked up from germline, CDR1 is SNHLY and CDR2 is FYNNEI. The CDR3 totals 14 residues. V dropped 4 bases and J dropped 11; count of bases not matched to a gene: 12.

This clone was observed once. The rearrangement joins TRBV18 to TRBJ2-1, with 10 bases fitting TRBD1. The germline V gene encodes CDR1 KGHSH and CDR2 LQKENI. The CDR3 extends over 20 amino acids. V trimming: 6 bases; J trimming: 5 bases; junction bases outside the gene matches: 22. The DNA of the CDR3 is TGTGCCAGCTCTCGTGCATGGGGACAGGGGTCGGGAGTCGGAAACAATGAGCAGTTCTTC. Translating it yields CASSRAWGQGSGVGNNEQFF. Together with reference TRBV18 and TRBJ2-1, the CDR3 gives the full variable domain: NAGVMQNPRHLVRRRGQEARLRCSPMKGHSHVYWYRQLPEEGLKFMVYLQKENIIDESGMPKERFSAEFPKEGPSILRIQQVVRGDSAAYFCASSRAWGQGSGVGNNEQFFGPGTRLTVL.

This chain links TRBV19 with TRBJ2-5; D is unclear. The CDR3 contains 13 residues. The V end was cut by 7 bases, the J end by 4 bases, with 13 bases between. Germline V gene lookup returns CDR1 LNHDA and CDR2 SQIVND (reference sequence). In DNA form, the CDR3 reads TGTGCCAGTAACCCAGGATCTGGAGAGACCCAGTACTTC. Translated, it gives CASNPGSGETQYF.

The chain joins TRBV11-2 to TRBJ1-2; D perhaps matches TRBD1 (5 bases). Trimming removed 2 bases at V and 2 bases at J, with 12 bases between. Germline values: CDR1 SGHAT, CDR2 FQNNGV. The CDR3 extends over 15 amino acids. CDR3: CASSLSAGPNYGYTF. The CDR3 DNA follows: TGTGCCAGCAGCTTAAGTGCGGGACCCAACTATGGCTACACCTTC.

This sequence joins TRBV29-1 and TRBJ2-5, with D maybe TRBD1 (6 bases). Per the germline V gene, CDR1 is SQVTM and CDR2 is ANQGSEA. V dropped 4 bases and J dropped 5 bases, with 17 bases sitting between them. This CDR3 contains 14 residues. The CDR3 DNA follows: TGCAGCGTTGCCCCCCAGGGGAGAGGGGAGACCCAGTACTTC. Its protein is CSVAPQGRGETQYF. Full variable domain (outside the CDR3, taken from reference TRBV29-1 and TRBJ2-5): SAVISQKPSRDICQRGTSLTIQCQVDSQVTMMFWYRQQPGQSLTLIATANQGSEATYESGFVIDKFPISRPNLTFSTLTVSNMSPEDSSIYLCSVAPQGRGETQYFGPGTRLLVL.

The chain joins TRBV5-1 to TRBJ2-7, with TRBD1 matching 8 bases. Per the germline V gene, CDR1 is SGHRS and CDR2 is YFSETQ. V was clipped by 1 base and J by 2 bases; unmatched bases: 5. The CDR3 covers 15 residues. CDR3 loop: CASSLIGQGTYEQYF. The CDR3 nucleotides read TGCGCCAGCAGCTTGATTGGACAGGGAACCTACGAGCAGTACTTC.

The chain combines TRBV5-1 with TRBJ1-2; D unresolved. Germline V gene sequence: CDR1 SGHRS, CDR2 YFSETQ. Deletions cut 0 bases from V and 8 bases from J, with 11 bases between. The CDR3 sequence is 13 residues long. CDR3 loop: CASSLEGGLGYTF. CDR3 bases: TGCGCCAGCAGCTTGGAGGGAGGACTCGGCTACACCTTC.

The chain combines TRBV6-1 with TRBJ2-5; D is perhaps TRBD1 (6 bases). The V and J ends lost 5 bases and 2 bases respectively, with 15 bases between them. This CDR3 has 15 amino acids. Germline V gene lookup returns CDR1 MNHNS and CDR2 SASEGT. CDR3 sequence reads: CASSPLGAAQETQYF. The CDR3 region has the DNA TGTGCCAGCAGTCCCTTGGGGGCGGCGCAAGAGACCCAGTACTTC.

V is TRBV5-8 and J is TRBJ2-1; 15 nucleotides line up with TRBD2. Germline CDR1 is SGHTS and CDR2 is YDEGEE. The CDR3 runs 16 residues. V lost 4 bases and J lost 8; bases outside the gene matches: 7. The CDR3 DNA reads as TGTGCCAGCAGCCAAACGGGACTAGCGGGAGGTGATGAGCAGTTCTTC. Protein product: CASSQTGLAGGDEQFF.

CDR3 sequence: CASSLSVTYEQYF. CDR3 DNA sequence: TGTGCCAGCAGTTTATCGGTAACCTACGAGCAGTACTTC. This chain joins TRBV28 and TRBJ2-7; D gene unclear. In germline, CDR1 is MDHEN, CDR2 SYDVKM. V was cut by 1 base and J by 2 bases, with 6 bases left in between. The CDR3 consists of 13 residues. Using reference TRBV28 and TRBJ2-7 for the parts outside the CDR3, the full variable domain is DVKVTQSSRYLVKRTGEKVFLECVQDMDHENMFWYRQDPGLGLRLIYFSYDVKMKEKGDIPEGYSVSREKKERFSLILESASTNQTSMYLCASSLSVTYEQYFGPGTRLTVT.

The chain couples TRBV28 to TRBJ1-3; D is unresolved. Trimming left V 5 bases short and J 0 bases short, with 14 bases between. This CDR3 spans 16 amino acids. Germline CDR1 is MDHEN and CDR2 is SYDVKM. The CDR3 DNA reads TGTGCCAGCAGTCTTCCAGACAAAAGCTCTGGAAACACCATATATTTT. It translates to CASSLPDKSSGNTIYF.

This clone was seen a single time. The chain links TRBV12-5 to TRBJ2-7, with 8 bases that match TRBD1. The CDR3 spans 16 residues. J gave up 4 bases and V 6 bases, and 14 bases lay outside the gene matches. Germline CDR1 reads LGHNT; CDR2 reads FRNRAP. CDR3 nucleotide sequence: TGTGCTAGTGGCCCACCGCCCCAGGGGGCGCGGTACGAGCAGTACTTC. Its protein product is CASGPPPQGARYEQYF.

There are a few counts of this clone. This chain joins TRBV2 and TRBJ1-2; 7 bases are shared with TRBD1. The CDR3 totals 14 residues. CDR1 SNHLY and CDR2 FYNNEI come from the germline V gene. V was pared by 9 bases and J by 8 bases, with 15 bases of the junction left unmatched. The CDR3 sequence: CARRATGDMGGYTF. CDR3 DNA sequence: TGTGCCAGACGTGCCACAGGGGACATGGGGGGCTACACCTTC.

The chain has TRBV29-1 and TRBJ2-5; D gene ambiguous. The DNA end lines up better with TRBJ2-7; the J call may be wrong. The germline gives CDR1 SQVTM, CDR2 ANQGSEA. This CDR3 region has 11 residues. The CDR3 coding sequence is TGCAGCGTAGCCCAAGCCTACGAGCAGTACTTC. Encoded protein: CSVAQAYEQYF.

The chain is built from TRBV29-1 and TRBJ1-1; the match to TRBD1 covers 8 bases. The CDR3 is 12 residues long. V shed 6 bases and J 1 base; nucleotides not matched to a gene: 1. Germline V gene lookup returns CDR1 SQVTM and CDR2 ANQGSEA. The CDR3 DNA sequence: TGCAGCGTCGGGACAGGGAACACTGAAGCTTTCTTT. Translation gives CSVGTGNTEAFF.

The J gene is TRBJ1-6, the V gene TRBV10-3; TRBD1 is a possible D gene (5 bases). With 6 bases removed from V and 1 base from J, the gap between germline ends came to 13 bases. Germline-derived CDR1 and CDR2 are ENHRY and SYGVKD. The CDR3 runs to 16 residues. The CDR3 region is CAISKDKRSYNSPLHF. The CDR3 region has the DNA TGTGCCATCAGCAAGGACAAGAGATCCTATAATTCACCCCTCCACTTT.

This clone was seen a handful of times. V usage is TRBV4-3 and J usage is TRBJ2-5; TRBD2 aligns across 10 bases. The J call may be mistaken, given a closer DNA end match to TRBJ2-7. The CDR3 consists of 15 residues. In germline, CDR1 is LGHNA, CDR2 YSLEER. Here the CDR3 reads CASSLGLAGAYEQYF. The CDR3 nucleotides are TGCGCCAGCAGCCTTGGGCTAGCGGGAGCCTACGAGCAGTACTTC.

This clone was recorded a few times. The CDR3 DNA sequence: TGTGCCAGTAAACCCCAGGGGACGGATAATTCACCCCTCCACTTT. It is translated as CASKPQGTDNSPLHF. V gene TRBV19 combines with J gene TRBJ1-6, with D perhaps TRBD1 (6 bases). This CDR3 region has 15 residues. Germline V CDR1 and CDR2: LNHDA, SQIVND (reference sequence). V lost 7 bases and J 5 bases, leaving 15 bases between the germline ends.

V and J are TRBV29-1 and TRBJ1-2, with D tentatively TRBD1 (5 bases). The germline gives CDR1 SQVTM, CDR2 ANQGSEA. This CDR3 spans 17 amino acids. V lost 1 base and J 4 bases, leaving 22 bases between the germline ends. The CDR3 DNA sequence: TGCAGCGTTGAAGGGCGGACAAACCCACCTCAAACCTATGGCTACACCTTC. Its translation is CSVEGRTNPPQTYGYTF.

This chain connects TRBV28 to TRBJ1-5; a weak D match, TRBD1 (5 bases). The CDR3 sequence is 14 residues long. With 5 bases removed from V and 0 bases from J, the gap between germline ends came to 8 bases. Germline CDR1 and CDR2: MDHEN and SYDVKM. The CDR3 is CASSGGASNQPQHF. CDR3 DNA sequence: TGTGCCAGCAGTGGAGGGGCTAGCAATCAGCCCCAGCATTTT.